This T cell receptor (beta chain) emerged from a study of T cells after yellow fever vaccination. Broader study findings: Among all clonotypes, a small share was observed in both CD4 and CD8 compartments. By day 5 rather than day 15, the secondary response had peaked, though it was weaker. In FACS-sorted repertoires, abundant clonotypes from the bulk population could appear as contaminants.

Trimming took 1 base from V and 5 from J, leaving 11 bases between them. This CDR3 has 15 residues. Notes on this clonotype: The antigen is unknown.

The study made its TCR cDNA through 5'RACE template switching. That step introduced a universal primer site along with UMIs. TCRdb fed the 5' RACE reads into MiXCR, producing one record per CDR3 protein. The sample lists approximately 600,000 distinct CDR3 sequences, around an eighth seen once, with about 15% in the top ten. The starting material was PBMCs, obtained on the day of the yellow fever booster vaccination. The chain combines TRBV12-3 or TRBV12-4 with TRBJ1-4, with D possibly TRBD1 on 5 matching bases. This receptor was obtained from a man younger than 40 who received the YFV17D yellow fever vaccine. This CDR3 is CASSLGDSLNEKLFF. The CDR3 DNA reads as TGTGCCAGCAGTTTAGGAGACAGCCTGAATGAAAAACTGTTTTTT.